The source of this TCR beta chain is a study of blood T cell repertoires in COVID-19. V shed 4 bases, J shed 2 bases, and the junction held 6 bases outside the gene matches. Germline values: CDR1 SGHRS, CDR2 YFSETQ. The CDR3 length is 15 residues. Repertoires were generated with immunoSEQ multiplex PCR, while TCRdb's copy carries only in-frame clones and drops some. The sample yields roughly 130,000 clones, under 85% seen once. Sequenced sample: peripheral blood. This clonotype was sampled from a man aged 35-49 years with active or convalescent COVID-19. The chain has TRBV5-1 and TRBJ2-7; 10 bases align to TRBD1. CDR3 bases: TGCGCCAGCAGCCGCGGGACAGGGGAAACCTACGAGCAGTACTTC. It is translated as CASSRGTGETYEQYF.